This TCR beta chain stems from a study of molecular identifiers for immune sequencing clone quantification. Points on this clonotype: The antigen is not known. A much more abundant neighbour one base away suggests this may be a read error.

Sorted naive CD8 T cells, roughly 20,000 to 1,100,000, were sequenced from 10%, 30% or 50% RNA. Listed TCR primers, together with previously described methods, were used for the bulk TCR libraries. From the PCR reads, TCRdb called clonotypes with MiXCR, one entry per CDR3 protein. The table includes roughly 65,000 distinct CDR3 sequences, around 17% detected once. The study, taken as a whole, reports: The sizes of highly expanded clones could be underestimated when identical TCR molecules share a barcode.

V shed 8 bases and J shed 2 bases, with 8 bases lying between them. The germline V gene encodes CDR1 MNHEY and CDR2 SMNVEV (reference sequence). The CDR3 spans 12 residues. Sequenced sample: naive CD8+ T cells from blood, with Jurkat cell RNA spiked in. Sample subset: FACS-sorted CD8+CD4-CCR7+CD45RA+ naive T cells. The rearrangement joins TRBV27 to TRBJ2-3; D gene ambiguous. The receptor comes from a human donor in good health. Some libraries in this study had Jurkat cell RNA spiked in. This CDR3 reads CASGSYTDTQYF. DNA for the CDR3: TGTGCCAGCGGTTCTTACACAGATACGCAGTATTTT.